The next 10 T cell receptor beta chains were all read from a single sample in a study of vaccination effects on CD4 cells after COVID-19. Generated by immunoSEQ multiplex PCR, the TCRdb table keeps only in-frame clones and is missing some. The table includes around 30,000 clones, around two thirds detected once. Subsequent to 10 days of culture, CD4+ T cells were isolated. These receptors have no known antigen. Specimen: CD4+ T cells from PBMCs cultured without peptide, collected before COVID-19 vaccination. The source is a human donor who received a COVID-19 vaccine.

The rearrangement joins TRBV19 to TRBJ2-1; no firm D call. This CDR3 spans 14 amino acids. CDR1 and CDR2 (germline): LNHDA, SQIVND (reference sequence). V was pared by 3 bases and J by 4 bases, with 10 bases between. The CDR3 region has the DNA TGTGCCAGTAGTATGATGGGCAGTTACAATGAGCAGTTCTTC. Amino acids: CASSMMGSYNEQFF.

The V gene is TRBV6-2 or TRBV6-3, the J gene TRBJ1-5; no clear D gene. This CDR3 spans 12 amino acids. The germline CDR1 and CDR2 sequences are MNHEY and SVGEGT. V dropped 5 bases and J dropped 7 bases, with 9 bases sitting between them. The CDR3 spells CASSPTRQPQHF. The CDR3 DNA follows: TGTGCCAGCAGTCCAACACGGCAGCCCCAGCATTTT.

This clone was counted between two and nine times. The rearrangement joins TRBV6-5 to TRBJ2-2; D unresolved. This CDR3 has 14 amino acids. V was clipped by 8 bases and J by 4 bases, with 14 bases between them. Germline CDR1 reads MNHEY; CDR2 reads SVGAGI. CDR3 bases: TGTGCCAGCCGGGCACAGTCGGGCACCGGGGAGCTGTTTTTT. Translated: CASRAQSGTGELFF.

This sequence joins TRBV7-8 and TRBJ2-7, with TRBD2 matching 9 bases. CDR3 length: 17 amino acids. Germline V gives CDR1 SGHVS, CDR2 FQNEAQ. After removal of 1 base from V and 1 base from J, the junction contained 8 bases not matched to a gene. The CDR3 loop is CASSLGAGGPVSYEQYF. The CDR3 DNA reads TGTGCCAGCAGCTTAGGGGCGGGAGGGCCAGTATCCTACGAGCAGTACTTC.

This chain joins TRBV18 and TRBJ2-3; 8 bases agree with TRBD2. The CDR3 is 15 amino acids. CDR1 is KGHSH and CDR2 is LQKENI in the germline V gene. V lost 2 bases and J lost 0; bases outside the gene matches: 1. CDR3 residues: CASSPSGGSTDTQYF. For the CDR3, the DNA is TGTGCCAGCTCACCATCGGGGGGGAGCACAGATACGCAGTATTTT.

A note on this clone: Within the sample, other DNA sequences also encode this same CDR3. The chain employs TRBV2 and TRBJ1-1; 7 bases match TRBD1. Germline CDR1 and CDR2: SNHLY and FYNNEI. After removal of 8 bases from V and 1 base from J, the junction contained 4 bases not matched to a gene. There are 13 residues in the CDR3. Here the CDR3 reads CASSQGENTEAFF. The CDR3 DNA is TGTGCCAGCTCTCAGGGGGAGAACACTGAAGCTTTCTTT. The whole variable domain, filled in from reference TRBV2 and TRBJ1-1, reads EPEVTQTPSHQVTQMGQEVILRCVPISNHLYFYWYRQILGQKVEFLVSFYNNEISEKSEIFDDQFSVERPDGSNFTLKIRSTKLEDSAMYFCASSQGENTEAFFGQGTRLTVV.

The CDR3 region is CASSLGGGMLTDTQYF. CDR3 sequence (DNA): TGCGCCAGCAGCTTGGGGGGGGGCATGCTCACAGATACGCAGTATTTT. The chain uses TRBV5-1 and TRBJ2-3; a weak D match, TRBD2 (7 bases). Trimming took off 0 bases at V and 2 bases at J, with 13 bases between the two ends. The CDR3 length is 16 residues. Germline CDR1 reads SGHRS; CDR2 reads YFSETQ.

The chain couples TRBV29-1 to TRBJ2-7, with 9 bases identical to TRBD1. Trimming took 5 bases from V and 6 from J; bases not matched to a gene: 8. Looked up from germline, CDR1 is SQVTM and CDR2 is ANQGSEA. The CDR3 has 13 residues. The CDR3 loop is CSVLRDRESEQYF. The DNA of the CDR3 is TGCAGCGTTCTTAGGGACAGGGAGTCCGAGCAGTACTTC.

The rearrangement uses TRBV21-1 and TRBJ2-1; TRBD1 reflects the table's D call only, with no check against the DNA. TRBV21-1 is tagged as a pseudogene. CDR3 length: 16 amino acids. CDR3: CASSHSGGAGSSGYFF. DNA for the CDR3: TGTGCCAGCAGCCATTCAGGGGGAGCTGGGTCCTCCGGCTACTTCTTC.

In this sample, this clone turned up a few times. The rearrangement uses TRBV5-6 and TRBJ1-2, with D possibly TRBD1 on 5 matching bases. This CDR3 comprises 14 residues. Trimming took off 1 base at V and 2 bases at J, with 9 bases between the two ends. Germline CDR1 SGHDT, CDR2 YYEEEE. The CDR3 region is CASSLQGTNYGYTF. CDR3 nucleotide sequence: TGTGCCAGCAGCTTGCAGGGCACGAACTATGGCTACACCTTC.